These 20 T cell receptor beta chains were all obtained from the same sample, sequenced in a study of blood T cell repertoires in COVID-19. Only in-frame clones appear in the TCRdb table, and some are missing; sequencing was by immunoSEQ multiplex PCR. The table lists 200,000 to 300,000 clones, around 85% of them singletons. Sequenced sample: peripheral blood. The receptors were gathered from a woman older than 75 with acute or convalescent COVID-19.

The rearrangement uses TRBV5-4 and TRBJ2-5, with D possibly matching TRBD2 (5 bases). The CDR3 loop spans 12 amino acids. The germline V gene has CDR1 SGHNT and CDR2 YYREEE (reference sequence). Trimming removed 1 base at V and 6 bases at J, with 7 bases between. The DNA for the CDR3 is TGTGCCAGCAGCTTGTTAGCGAAGACCCAGTACTTC. Translation: CASSLLAKTQYF.

The rearrangement links TRBV29-1 to TRBJ1-2; D uncertain. CDR3 size: 11 residues. Trimming pared 3 bases from V and 4 bases from J, leaving 6 bases between. The V gene's germline CDR1 is SQVTM and CDR2 ANQGSEA. The CDR3 region is CSVDGIYGYTF. The CDR3, as DNA: TGCAGCGTTGATGGCATCTATGGCTACACCTTC.

V usage is TRBV6-5 and J usage is TRBJ1-2; a possible D gene is TRBD1 (6 bases). The germline V gene encodes CDR1 MNHEY and CDR2 SVGAGI. Trimming removed 5 bases from V and 8 bases from J, with 21 bases in between. This CDR3 comprises 15 residues. CDR3 nucleotide sequence: TGTGCCAGCAGTAAGGCGGGGGGCGGGTCTATCGGCTACACCTTC. It encodes CASSKAGGGSIGYTF.

This clone showed up just a few times. This chain joins TRBV18 and TRBJ1-1; TRBD1 is a possible D gene (5 bases). V was clipped by 5 bases and J by 0 bases, with 13 bases between them. Germline V gives CDR1 KGHSH, CDR2 LQKENI. This CDR3 has 15 residues. CDR3 coding DNA: TGTGCCAGCTCAACGAGACAGCCCATGAACACTGAAGCTTTCTTT. Its translation: CASSTRQPMNTEAFF. Looking up the rest from reference TRBV18 and TRBJ1-1 gives the full variable domain: NAGVMQNPRHLVRRRGQEARLRCSPMKGHSHVYWYRQLPEEGLKFMVYLQKENIIDESGMPKERFSAEFPKEGPSILRIQQVVRGDSAAYFCASSTRQPMNTEAFFGQGTRLTVV.

The V gene is TRBV7-7, the J gene TRBJ2-2; D remains unclear. Between the trimmed V and J ends, which lost 4 bases and 6 bases, there was a span of 9 bases. This CDR3 region has 13 residues. The germline V gene encodes CDR1 SSHAT and CDR2 FNYEAQ (reference sequence). For the CDR3, the DNA is TGTGCCAGCAGCTCGATTCAGGCCGGGGAGCTGTTTTTT. This codes for CASSSIQAGELFF.

The chain links TRBV23-1 to TRBJ2-7; TRBD2 matches 13 bases. TRBV23-1 is an open reading frame, and its role is uncertain. J was trimmed by 0 bases and V by 3 bases; bases with no gene match: 8. The CDR3 loop spans 18 amino acids. The CDR3, as DNA: TGCGCCAGCAGTCAGTGGACTAGCGGGAGTTATAGCTCCTACGAGCAGTACTTC. Residues: CASSQWTSGSYSSYEQYF.

Only a few counts were recorded for this clone. This CDR3 is CASSYTESTQYF. CDR3 DNA: TGTGCCAGCAGCTATACAGAGAGTACGCAGTATTTT. This chain uses TRBV9 with TRBJ2-3; D ambiguous. The V and J ends lost 4 bases and 8 bases respectively, with 11 bases between them. The CDR3 extends over 12 amino acids. Germline V CDR1 and CDR2: SGDLS, YYNGEE.

The chain recombines TRBV18 with TRBJ2-3, with 7 bases identical to TRBD1. In germline, CDR1 is KGHSH, CDR2 LQKENI. V lost 5 bases and J lost 0; bases outside the gene matches: 2. This CDR3 has 14 amino acids. In DNA form, the CDR3 reads TGTGCCAGCTCAATGACAGGGAGCACAGATACGCAGTATTTT. Its protein product is CASSMTGSTDTQYF.

The chain has TRBV27 and TRBJ1-6; tentatively, D is TRBD1 (5 bases). Trimming pared 5 bases from V and 7 bases from J, leaving 15 bases between. This CDR3 has 15 residues. Germline CDR1 and CDR2: MNHEY and SMNVEV (reference sequence). For the CDR3, the DNA is TGTGCCAGCAGTGTGAAGGGGCCTCCGAATTCACCCCTCCACTTT. Translated: CASSVKGPPNSPLHF.

The gene calls are TRBV12-3 or TRBV12-4 and TRBJ1-6; weak D call: TRBD1 (5 bases). The CDR3 is 13 amino acids. Trimming stripped 4 bases from V and 9 bases from J, with 10 bases between. CDR3 residues: CASSSQESSPLHF. In DNA form, the CDR3 reads TGTGCCAGCAGTTCACAGGAAAGTTCACCCCTCCACTTT.

This chain joins TRBV29-1 and TRBJ2-1, with D perhaps matching TRBD2 (6 bases). This CDR3 has 16 amino acids. Germline assignment: CDR1 SQVTM and CDR2 ANQGSEA. Trimming removed 2 bases from V and 9 bases from J, with 23 bases in between. In DNA form, the CDR3 reads TGCAGCGTTGAACTCGGAGGGACTCGATTTTACGGTGAGCAGTTCTTC. Protein product: CSVELGGTRFYGEQFF.

This clone came up a few times. The chain has TRBV3-1 (or the pseudogene TRBV3-2) and TRBJ1-1, with a weak D call TRBD1 (6 bases). V was trimmed by 4 bases and J by 5 bases, leaving 20 bases between them. The CDR3 consists of 16 residues. Germline lookup yields CDR1 LGHDT and CDR2 YNNKEL (reference sequence). The CDR3 sequence: CASSRPGTLKGTEAFF. CDR3 in DNA: TGTGCCAGCAGCCGCCCCGGGACACTTAAGGGGACTGAAGCTTTCTTT.

The chain joins TRBV4-2 to TRBJ2-7, with 8 bases lining up with TRBD1. The CDR3 has 16 amino acids. Germline loops: CDR1 LGHNA, CDR2 YNFKEQ. With 1 base clipped from V and 0 bases from J, the junction kept 5 bases outside the gene matches. The CDR3 loop reads CASSQGVQGVSYEQYF. CDR3 nucleotide sequence: TGTGCCAGCAGCCAAGGGGTACAGGGGGTCTCCTACGAGCAGTACTTC.

The chain couples TRBV5-1 to TRBJ2-2, with TRBD2 matching 11 bases. The CDR3 runs to 19 residues. Germline CDR1 and CDR2: SGHRS and YFSETQ. After removal of 1 base from V and 0 bases from J, the junction contained 8 bases not matched to a gene. In DNA, the CDR3 is TGCGCCAGCAGCTTGAGCCCTAGCGGGAGGAACACGAACACCGGGGAGCTGTTTTTT. It codes for CASSLSPSGRNTNTGELFF.

The rearrangement joins TRBV11-1 to TRBJ2-1; a weak D match, TRBD1 (5 bases). The V gene's germline CDR1 is SGHAT and CDR2 FQDESV (reference sequence). The CDR3 spans 16 residues. Trimming left V 2 bases short and J 0 bases short, with 11 bases between. The CDR3 bases are TGTGCCAGCAGCTTAAGGGGCTTAATCTCCTACAATGAGCAGTTCTTC. Protein: CASSLRGLISYNEQFF.

The rearrangement joins TRBV3-1 (or the pseudogene TRBV3-2) to TRBJ2-5; weak D call: TRBD2 (6 bases). Germline lookup yields CDR1 LGHDT and CDR2 YNNKEL (reference sequence). The germline V and J ends were trimmed by 8 bases and 0 bases, with 10 bases remaining between them. This CDR3 region has 13 residues. CDR3 sequence reads: CASLGGNQETQYF. CDR3 DNA: TGTGCCAGCCTCGGGGGAAACCAAGAGACCCAGTACTTC.

The chain couples TRBV11-3 to TRBJ2-7, with 7 bases lining up with TRBD2. CDR3 length: 17 residues. V was pared by 4 bases and J by 1 base, with 13 bases of the junction left unmatched. Germline V lookup: CDR1 SGHNT, CDR2 YENEEA. The CDR3 DNA reads TGTGCCAGCAGCTCTAACGAGCGGGCGGGGGATTCCTACGAGCAGTACTTC. It codes for CASSSNERAGDSYEQYF.

This clone has a single count. The genes are TRBV27 and TRBJ2-2, with TRBD1 as a possible D gene (6 bases). Trimming took off 5 bases at V and 6 bases at J, with 13 bases between the two ends. This CDR3 is built from 14 residues. Germline CDR1 MNHEY, CDR2 SMNVEV (reference sequence). As DNA, the CDR3 is TGTGCCAGCAGTATGAACAGGGTTGCCGGGGAGCTGTTTTTT. Residues: CASSMNRVAGELFF.

This clone was counted a single time. The chain uses TRBV2 and TRBJ1-2; D might be TRBD1 (6 bases). From germline, CDR1 is SNHLY and CDR2 FYNNEI. This CDR3 spans 16 amino acids. Trimming took 1 base from V and 5 from J, leaving 17 bases between them. CDR3 in DNA: TGTGCCAGCAGTGAAGGGGGGCCCCCCTCCAGATATGGCTACACCTTC. It yields the protein CASSEGGPPSRYGYTF.

V is TRBV7-8 and J is TRBJ2-1; D is undetermined. CDR3 length equals 13 residues. V lost 5 bases and J 5 bases, leaving 10 bases between the germline ends. CDR1 and CDR2 (germline): SGHVS, FQNEAQ. In DNA form, the CDR3 reads TGTGCCAGCAGCCCCGGAGAAGACAATGAGCAGTTCTTC. Its protein is CASSPGEDNEQFF.